The 14 T cell receptor beta chains listed next were all sequenced from one sample in a study of PD-L1 blockade in urothelial cancer. The repertoire was sequenced with immunoSEQ multiplex PCR; TCRdb's copy has only in-frame clones and lacks some. The sample yields approximately 110,000 clones, approximately 85% seen once. Sequenced material: PBMCs, taken around atezolizumab (anti-PD-L1) treatment. These receptors came from a man aged 45-65 years with urothelial cancer.

This clone has a single count. J is TRBJ2-1 and V is TRBV18; 9 nucleotides match TRBD2. Germline CDR1 KGHSH, CDR2 LQKENI. Unmatched junction bases numbered 16, after V lost 3 bases and J lost 7 bases. This CDR3 spans 18 amino acids. The CDR3 sequence: CASSPWPLSGSSRNEQFF. As DNA, the CDR3 is TGTGCCAGCTCACCTTGGCCGCTTAGCGGGAGTTCTAGGAATGAGCAGTTCTTC.

The chain links TRBV9 to TRBJ2-5; 7 bases line up with TRBD1. In germline, CDR1 is SGDLS, CDR2 YYNGEE. CDR3 length: 17 amino acids. V gave up 4 bases and J gave up 1 base; unmatched junction bases: 13. The CDR3 spells CASSPHPDRAGQETQYF. The CDR3 nucleotides are TGTGCCAGCAGCCCCCACCCCGACAGGGCCGGCCAAGAGACCCAGTACTTC.

The rearrangement uses TRBV18 and TRBJ1-1; tentatively, D is TRBD1 (5 bases). Germline V CDR1 and CDR2: KGHSH, LQKENI. Trimming took 0 bases from V and 2 from J, leaving 13 bases between them. The CDR3 loop spans 16 amino acids. The CDR3 here is CASSPPRGRLNTEAFF. Written as DNA, the CDR3 is TGTGCCAGCTCACCACCGCGGGGACGGCTAAACACTGAAGCTTTCTTT.

V and J are TRBV30 and TRBJ1-5; D is unresolved. The CDR3 sequence is 14 residues long. From germline, CDR1 is GTSNPN and CDR2 SVGIG (reference sequence). With 0 bases removed from V and 1 base from J, the gap between germline ends came to 7 bases. CDR3 bases: TGTGCCTGGAGTGTACTCTCCAGCAATCAGCCCCAGCATTTT. Translating gives CAWSVLSSNQPQHF.

The chain employs TRBV18 and TRBJ1-2, with 8 bases fitting TRBD1. Trimming cost V 4 bases and J 2 bases; bases outside gene matches: 6. Germline CDR1 reads KGHSH; CDR2 reads LQKENI. The CDR3 has 15 amino acids. In DNA form, the CDR3 reads TGTGCCAGCTCACTCACGGCAGGGGGCAACTATGGCTACACCTTC. Its protein product is CASSLTAGGNYGYTF. The full variable domain, in which reference TRBV18 and TRBJ1-2 provide the parts outside the CDR3, is NAGVMQNPRHLVRRRGQEARLRCSPMKGHSHVYWYRQLPEEGLKFMVYLQKENIIDESGMPKERFSAEFPKEGPSILRIQQVVRGDSAAYFCASSLTAGGNYGYTFGSGTRLTVV.

J is TRBJ2-7 and V is TRBV7-9; D not certain. The CDR3 covers 14 residues. Trimming pared 6 bases from V and 1 base from J, leaving 13 bases between. CDR1 is SEHNR and CDR2 is FQNEAQ in the germline V gene (reference sequence). The CDR3: CASRPDGWSYEQYF. CDR3 DNA sequence: TGTGCCAGCAGGCCCGACGGGTGGTCCTACGAGCAGTACTTC.

The chain couples TRBV18 to TRBJ1-3, with 9 bases lining up with TRBD1. V was clipped by 5 bases and J by 4 bases; unmatched bases: 3. Per the germline V gene, CDR1 is KGHSH and CDR2 is LQKENI. The CDR3 contains 14 residues. The CDR3 DNA follows: TGTGCCAGCTCAGGACAGGGGCTCGGAAACACCATATATTTT. Amino acids: CASSGQGLGNTIYF.

This clone was seen a handful of times. The V gene is TRBV28, the J gene TRBJ1-6; possible D gene TRBD1, 6 bases. The CDR3 has 12 residues. Trimming stripped 6 bases from V and 12 bases from J, with 12 bases between. Germline values: CDR1 MDHEN, CDR2 SYDVKM. The CDR3 spells CASRLQGGPLHF. The CDR3 DNA reads TGTGCCAGCAGACTACAGGGTGGACCCCTCCACTTT.

This clone has more than one count but fewer than ten. V and J are TRBV25-1 and TRBJ1-4; 9 bases are a match to TRBD1. Germline lookup yields CDR1 MGHDK and CDR2 SYGVNS. After removal of 6 bases from V and 9 bases from J, the junction contained 2 bases not matched to a gene. The CDR3 totals 12 residues. DNA of the CDR3: TGTGCCAGCAGCGGACAGGGGAAAAAACTGTTTTTT. Residues: CASSGQGKKLFF.

This clone has just one count. The V and J genes are TRBV5-4 and TRBJ2-1; tentative D call: TRBD2 (6 bases). V was cut by 0 bases and J by 4 bases, with 14 bases left in between. Germline CDR1 SGHNT, CDR2 YYREEE (reference sequence). This CDR3 has 16 amino acids. The CDR3 bases are TGTGCCAGCAGCTTGGTATCGTCCGGGAGATACAATGAGCAGTTCTTC. Translated: CASSLVSSGRYNEQFF.

J is TRBJ2-7 and V is TRBV5-8; 13 bases align to TRBD2. Germline CDR1 reads SGHTS; CDR2 reads YDEGEE. V lost 4 bases, J lost 2 bases, and 3 bases stayed unmatched. The CDR3 contains 15 residues. CDR3 nucleotides: TGTGCCAGCAGCCCAACTAGCGGGGGGGCCTACGAGCAGTACTTC. Its translation is CASSPTSGGAYEQYF.

This rearrangement joins TRBV5-1 to TRBJ1-1; 9 bases are shared with TRBD1. The germline V gene encodes CDR1 SGHRS and CDR2 YFSETQ. The ends lost 5 bases at V and 6 bases at J; junction bases unmatched: 8. This CDR3 is built from 14 residues. CDR3 nucleotide sequence: TGCGCCAGCAGGGAGACAGGGGGGAATTCTGAAGCTTTCTTT. It codes for CASRETGGNSEAFF.

The gene calls are TRBV5-4 and TRBJ2-7; TRBD1 aligns across 8 bases. Per germline, CDR1 SGHNT and CDR2 YYREEE (reference sequence). This CDR3 contains 15 residues. The V and J ends lost 3 bases and 0 bases, in that order; junction bases with no gene match: 5. For the CDR3, the DNA is TGTGCCAGCAGCTCGGGACAGGCCAACTCCTACGAGCAGTACTTC. Its protein is CASSSGQANSYEQYF.

The CDR3 spells CASTPGTHSGNTIYF. In nucleotides, the CDR3 is TGTGCCAGTACCCCCGGGACACACTCTGGAAACACCATATATTTT. The V and J genes are TRBV19 and TRBJ1-3, with D perhaps matching TRBD1 (6 bases). Germline CDR1 LNHDA, CDR2 SQIVND (reference sequence). The V gene lost 7 bases and the J gene lost 0 bases, with 13 bases spanning the gap. CDR3 size: 15 residues.